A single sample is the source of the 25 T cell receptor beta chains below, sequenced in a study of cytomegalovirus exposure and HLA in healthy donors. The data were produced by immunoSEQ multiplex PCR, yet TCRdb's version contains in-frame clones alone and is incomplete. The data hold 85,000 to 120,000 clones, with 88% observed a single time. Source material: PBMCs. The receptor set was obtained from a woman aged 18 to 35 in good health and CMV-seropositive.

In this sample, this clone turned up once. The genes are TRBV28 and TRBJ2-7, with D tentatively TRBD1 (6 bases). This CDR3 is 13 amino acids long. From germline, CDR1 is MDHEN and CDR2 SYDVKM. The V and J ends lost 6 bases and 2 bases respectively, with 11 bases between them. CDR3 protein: CASRSTGTYEQYV. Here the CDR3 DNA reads TGTGCCAGCAGATCTACAGGGACCTACGAGCAGTACGTC.

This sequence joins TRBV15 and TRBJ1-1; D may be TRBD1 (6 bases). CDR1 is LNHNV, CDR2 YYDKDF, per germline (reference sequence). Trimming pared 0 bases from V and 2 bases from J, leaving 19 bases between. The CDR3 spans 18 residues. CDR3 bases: TGTGCCACCAGCAGAGATATTTACAGGGTGGGTGCAAACACTGAAGCTTTCTTT. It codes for CATSRDIYRVGANTEAFF.

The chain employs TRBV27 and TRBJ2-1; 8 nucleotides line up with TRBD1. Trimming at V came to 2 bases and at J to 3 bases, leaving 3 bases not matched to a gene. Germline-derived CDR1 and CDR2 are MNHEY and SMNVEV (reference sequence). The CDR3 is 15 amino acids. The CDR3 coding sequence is TGTGCCAGCAGTTTAGGACAGGGTGGCTACAATGAGCAGTTCTTC. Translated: CASSLGQGGYNEQFF.

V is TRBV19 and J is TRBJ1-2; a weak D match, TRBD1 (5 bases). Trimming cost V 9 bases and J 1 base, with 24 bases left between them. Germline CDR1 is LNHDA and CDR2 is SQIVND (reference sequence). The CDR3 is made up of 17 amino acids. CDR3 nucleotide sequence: TGTGCCAGCTGGGGGAGGGACGTAGGGCTGGGTAACTATGGCTACACCTTC. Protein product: CASWGRDVGLGNYGYTF.

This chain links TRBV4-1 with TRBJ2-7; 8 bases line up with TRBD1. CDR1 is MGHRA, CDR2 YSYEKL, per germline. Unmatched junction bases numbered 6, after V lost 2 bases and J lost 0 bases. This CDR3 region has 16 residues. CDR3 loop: CASSQQVRGHSYEQYV. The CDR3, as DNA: TGCGCCAGCAGCCAACAGGTCAGGGGGCACTCCTACGAGCAGTACGTC.

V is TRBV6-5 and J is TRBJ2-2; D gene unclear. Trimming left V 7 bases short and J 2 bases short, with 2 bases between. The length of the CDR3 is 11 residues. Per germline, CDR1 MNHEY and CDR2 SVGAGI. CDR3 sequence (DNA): TGTGCCAGCACAAACACCGGGGAGCTGTTTTTT. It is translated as CASTNTGELFF.

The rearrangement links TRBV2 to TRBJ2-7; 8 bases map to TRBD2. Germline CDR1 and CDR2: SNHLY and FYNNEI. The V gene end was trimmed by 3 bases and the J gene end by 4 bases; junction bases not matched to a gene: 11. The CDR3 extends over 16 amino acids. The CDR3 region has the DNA TGTGCCAGCAGTGACAAAGCGGGGGAGATGAGTTACGAGCAGTACGTC. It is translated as CASSDKAGEMSYEQYV.

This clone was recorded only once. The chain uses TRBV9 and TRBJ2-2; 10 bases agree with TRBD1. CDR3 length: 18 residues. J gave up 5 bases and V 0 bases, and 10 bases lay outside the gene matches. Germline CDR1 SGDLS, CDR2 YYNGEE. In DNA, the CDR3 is TGTGCCAGCAGCGTAGACACCCCCGGACAGGGGGTAACCGGGGAGCTGTTTTTT. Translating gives CASSVDTPGQGVTGELFF.

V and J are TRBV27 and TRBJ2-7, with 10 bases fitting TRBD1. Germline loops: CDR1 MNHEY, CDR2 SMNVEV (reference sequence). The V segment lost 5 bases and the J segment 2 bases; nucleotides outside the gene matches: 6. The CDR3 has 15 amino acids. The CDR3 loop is CASSVSGTGAYEQYF. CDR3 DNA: TGTGCCAGCAGTGTCTCCGGGACAGGGGCCTACGAGCAGTACTTC.

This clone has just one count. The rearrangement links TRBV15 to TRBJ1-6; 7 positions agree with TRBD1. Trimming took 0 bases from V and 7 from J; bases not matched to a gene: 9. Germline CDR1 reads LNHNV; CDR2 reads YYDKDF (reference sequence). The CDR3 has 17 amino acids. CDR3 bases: TGTGCCACCAGCAGAGATCAGGCCGGGACAGAGAATTCACCCCTCCACTTT. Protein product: CATSRDQAGTENSPLHF.

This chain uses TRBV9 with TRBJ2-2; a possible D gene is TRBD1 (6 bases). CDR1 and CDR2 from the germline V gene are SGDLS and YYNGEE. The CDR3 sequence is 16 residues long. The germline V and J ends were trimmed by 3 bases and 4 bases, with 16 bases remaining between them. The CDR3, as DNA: TGTGCCAGCAGCGAGGAGACAGGCGCGAGCACCGGGGAGCTGTTTTTT. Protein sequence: CASSEETGASTGELFF.

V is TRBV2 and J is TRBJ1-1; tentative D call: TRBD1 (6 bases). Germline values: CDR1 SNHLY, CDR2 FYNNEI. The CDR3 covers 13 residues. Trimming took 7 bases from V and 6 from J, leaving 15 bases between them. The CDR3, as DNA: TGTGCCAGCAACGTTGACAGGAAGGCTGAAGCTTTCTTT. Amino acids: CASNVDRKAEAFF.

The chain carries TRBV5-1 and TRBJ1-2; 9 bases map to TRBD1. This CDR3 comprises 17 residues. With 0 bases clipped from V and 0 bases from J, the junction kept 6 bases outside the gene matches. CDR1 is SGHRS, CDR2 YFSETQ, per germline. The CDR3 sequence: CASSLATGGRANYGYTF. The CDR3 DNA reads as TGCGCCAGCAGCTTGGCAACAGGGGGCCGAGCTAACTATGGCTACACCTTC.

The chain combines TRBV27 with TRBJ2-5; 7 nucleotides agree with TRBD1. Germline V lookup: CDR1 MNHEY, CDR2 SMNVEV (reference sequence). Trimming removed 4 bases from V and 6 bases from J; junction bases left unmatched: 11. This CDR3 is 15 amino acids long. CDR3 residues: CASSSTDRDEKTQYF. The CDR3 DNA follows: TGTGCCAGCAGTTCCACCGACAGGGATGAAAAGACCCAGTACTTC.

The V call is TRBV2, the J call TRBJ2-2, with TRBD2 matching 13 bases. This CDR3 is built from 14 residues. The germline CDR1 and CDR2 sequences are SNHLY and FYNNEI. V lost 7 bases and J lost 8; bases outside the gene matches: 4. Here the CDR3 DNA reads TGTGCCAGCAAAGGACTAGCGGGGGTGGGGGAGCTGTTTTTT. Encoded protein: CASKGLAGVGELFF.

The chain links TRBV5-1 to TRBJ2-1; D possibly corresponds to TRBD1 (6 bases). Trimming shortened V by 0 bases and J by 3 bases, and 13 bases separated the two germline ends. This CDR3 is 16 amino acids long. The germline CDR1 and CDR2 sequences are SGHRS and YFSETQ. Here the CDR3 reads CASSLEVTGGYNEQFF. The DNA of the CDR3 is TGCGCCAGCAGCTTGGAGGTGACAGGAGGCTACAATGAGCAGTTCTTC.

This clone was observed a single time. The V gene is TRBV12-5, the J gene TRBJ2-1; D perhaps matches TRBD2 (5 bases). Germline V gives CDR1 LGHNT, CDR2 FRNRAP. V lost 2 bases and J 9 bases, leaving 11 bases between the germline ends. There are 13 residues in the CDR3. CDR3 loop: CASGLPTSGEQFF. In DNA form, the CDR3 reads TGTGCTAGTGGTTTGCCCACTAGTGGTGAGCAGTTCTTC.

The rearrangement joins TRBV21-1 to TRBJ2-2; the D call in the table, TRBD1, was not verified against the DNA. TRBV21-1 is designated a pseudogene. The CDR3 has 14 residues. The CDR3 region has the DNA TGTGCCAGCAGCAAATACAGGGACGGCGGGGAGCTGTTTTTT. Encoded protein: CASSKYRDGGELFF.

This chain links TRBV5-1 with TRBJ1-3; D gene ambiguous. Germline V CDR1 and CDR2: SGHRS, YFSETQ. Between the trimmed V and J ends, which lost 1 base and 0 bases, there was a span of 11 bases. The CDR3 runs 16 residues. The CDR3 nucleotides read TGCGCCAGCAGCTTGACTACGGCAAGCTCTGGAAACACCATATATTTT. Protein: CASSLTTASSGNTIYF.

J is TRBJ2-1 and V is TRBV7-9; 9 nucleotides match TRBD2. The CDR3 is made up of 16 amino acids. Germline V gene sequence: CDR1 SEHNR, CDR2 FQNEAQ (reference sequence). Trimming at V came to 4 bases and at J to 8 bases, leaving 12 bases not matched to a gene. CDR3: CASSSQGGGALHEQFF. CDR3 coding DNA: TGTGCCAGCAGCTCTCAAGGCGGGGGGGCCTTACATGAGCAGTTCTTC.

CDR3 sequence: CASSQGDRAIYSPLHF. Here the CDR3 DNA reads TGCGCCAGCAGCCAAGGGGACAGGGCCATTTATTCACCCCTCCACTTT. The chain is built from TRBV4-3 and TRBJ1-6; 9 bases match TRBD1. The CDR3 covers 16 residues. V gave up 1 base and J gave up 8 bases; unmatched junction bases: 6. From germline, CDR1 is LGHNA and CDR2 YSLEER.

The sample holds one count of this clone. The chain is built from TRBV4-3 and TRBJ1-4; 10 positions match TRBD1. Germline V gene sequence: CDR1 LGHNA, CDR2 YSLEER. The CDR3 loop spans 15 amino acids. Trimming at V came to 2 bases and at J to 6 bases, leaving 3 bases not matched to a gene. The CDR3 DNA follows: TGCGCCAGCAGCCAACTGACAGGGGGCTATGAAAAACTGTTTTTT. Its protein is CASSQLTGGYEKLFF.

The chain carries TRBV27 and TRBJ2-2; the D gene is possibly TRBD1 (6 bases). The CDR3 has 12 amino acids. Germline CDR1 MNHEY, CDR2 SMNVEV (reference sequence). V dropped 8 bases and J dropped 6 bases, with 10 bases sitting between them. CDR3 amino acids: CASGRGAGELFF. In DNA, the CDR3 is TGTGCCAGCGGCAGGGGAGCCGGGGAGCTGTTTTTT.

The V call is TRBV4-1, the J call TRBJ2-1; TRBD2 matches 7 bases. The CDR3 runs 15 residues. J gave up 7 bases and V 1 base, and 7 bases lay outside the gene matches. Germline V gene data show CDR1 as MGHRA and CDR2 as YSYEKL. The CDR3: CASSQGWGGENEQFF. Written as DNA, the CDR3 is TGCGCCAGCAGCCAAGGATGGGGGGGGGAAAATGAGCAGTTCTTC.

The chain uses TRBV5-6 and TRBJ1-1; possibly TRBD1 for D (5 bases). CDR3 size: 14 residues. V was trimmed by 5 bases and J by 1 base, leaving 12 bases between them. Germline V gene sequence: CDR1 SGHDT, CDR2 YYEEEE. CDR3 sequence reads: CASRPATGNTEAFF. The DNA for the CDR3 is TGTGCCAGCAGGCCTGCTACAGGGAACACTGAAGCTTTCTTT.